This is a list of T cell receptor beta chains from one sample in a study of long-term antiretroviral therapy in people with HIV. Measured with immunoSEQ multiplex PCR; TCRdb has only the in-frame clones, and not every one. The sample holds thousands of clones, nearly 75% seen once. The sample was unsorted PBMCs, taken about 0.9 years before starting antiretroviral therapy. These receptors all stem from a man aged 35 to 55 with HIV. Both conserved end residues are part of each CDR3. A D gene is named only where the DNA matches it firmly. Rows give clone size only sometimes, using once, few, many, or a class for an expanded clone.

>TRBD1|once|13|TRBJ1-5|TRBV30
CAWSGTGDQPQHF
TGTGCCTGGAGCGGGACAGGAGATCAGCCCCAGCATTTT
>TRBD1|few|15|TRBJ1-2|TRBV5-4
CASRPPGQGISGYTF
TGTGCCAGCAGACCTCCGGGACAGGGCATCTCTGGCTACACCTTC
>TRBD1|.|13|TRBJ2-7|TRBV13
CASSLTGGGEQYF
TGTGCCAGCAGCCTTACAGGGGGCGGAGAGCAGTACTTC
>.|.|14|TRBJ2-6|TRBV18
CASSPPGGANVLTF
TGTGCCAGCTCACCACCGGGGGGGGCCAACGTCCTGACTTTC
>.|.|12|TRBJ2-4|TRBV6-6
CASSYSDRIQYF
TGTGCCAGCAGTTACTCCGACAGGATTCAGTACTTC
>.|medium-sized|12|TRBJ1-1|TRBV30
CAWSVGPTEAFF
TGTGCCTGGAGTGTAGGGCCCACTGAAGCTTTCTTT
>.|few|12|TRBJ2-3|TRBV15
CATSPSTDTQYF
TGTGCCACCAGCCCTTCCACAGATACGCAGTATTTT
>.|.|15|TRBJ1-5|TRBV30
CAWSPPGPGPQPQHF
TGTGCCTGGAGTCCCCCGGGGCCAGGCCCTCAGCCCCAGCATTTT
>TRBD1|.|14|TRBJ1-1|TRBV6-6
CASSLDRANTEAFF
TGTGCCAGCAGCCTGGACAGGGCGAACACTGAAGCTTTCTTT
>.|.|12|TRBJ1-2|TRBV11-2
CASSQEGVGYTF
TGTGCCAGCAGCCAAGAAGGGGTCGGCTACACCTTC
>.|.|15|TRBJ1-6|TRBV4-2
CASSQDLGYNSPLHF
TGTGCCAGCAGCCAAGATTTGGGGTATAATTCACCCCTCCACTTT
>TRBD1|.|15|TRBJ1-2|TRBV6-6
CASSYSDREPYGYTF
TGTGCCAGCAGTTATTCCGACAGGGAACCCTATGGCTACACCTTC
>.|few|13|TRBJ2-1|TRBV30
CAWSPDSYNEQFF
TGTGCCTGGAGTCCCGACAGCTACAATGAGCAGTTCTTC
>TRBD1|.|11|TRBJ2-1|TRBV20-1
CSASSQGAILF
TGCAGTGCTAGCAGTCAGGGGGCGATCCTCTTC
>TRBD2|few|19|TRBJ2-7|TRBV4-1
CASSQDYTPVVQRDYEQYF
TGCGCCAGCAGCCAAGATTATACCCCCGTGGTCCAGCGGGACTACGAGCAGTACTTC
>.|.|15|TRBJ1-2|TRBV18
CASSPAPDLGGGYTF
TGTGCCAGCTCACCGGCTCCCGATCTCGGAGGCGGCTACACCTTC
>TRBD1|few|13|TRBJ1-5|TRBV30
CAWSSQGGQPQHF
TGTGCCTGGAGTTCACAGGGGGGTCAGCCCCAGCATTTT
>.|.|15|TRBJ1-5|TRBV28
CASRPGAYSNQPQHF
TGTGCCAGCAGGCCGGGAGCTTATAGCAATCAGCCCCAGCATTTT
>.|.|14|TRBJ1-1|TRBV7-2
CASSRGGGGTEAFF
TGTGCCAGCAGCAGAGGTGGGGGGGGCACTGAAGCTTTCTTT
>.|.|14|TRBJ1-2|TRBV11-1
CASSWGRENYGYTF
TGTGCCAGCAGCTGGGGCCGGGAAAACTATGGCTACACCTTC
>TRBD1|.|16|TRBJ2-3|TRBV19
CASSLGTGGGTDTQYF
TGTGCCAGTAGTCTCGGGACAGGCGGAGGAACGGATACGCAGTATTTT
>.|few|10|TRBJ2-2|TRBV19
CASPHGELFF
TGTGCCAGCCCCCACGGGGAGCTGTTTTTT
>TRBD1|.|15|TRBJ1-5|TRBV6-4
CASSDTDRGNQPQHF
TGTGCCAGCAGTGATACGGACAGGGGTAATCAGCCCCAGCATTTT
>.|.|14|TRBJ1-2|TRBV28
CASSRQSLKESYTF
TGTGCCAGCAGTCGACAGTCCCTAAAGGAAAGCTACACCTTC
>.|.|14|TRBJ1-1|TRBV4-1
CASSQDAGNTEAFF
TGCGCCAGCAGCCAAGATGCAGGGAACACTGAAGCTTTCTTT
>.|.|18|TRBJ1-6|TRBV19
CASSREGGASIYNSPLHF
TGTGCCAGTAGCCGGGAGGGGGGGGCCTCCATCTATAATTCACCCCTCCACTTT
>.|.|15|TRBJ1-4|TRBV10-3
CAIGGATGRIEKLFF
TGTGCCATCGGGGGAGCAACAGGGCGTATTGAAAAACTGTTTTTT
>.|.|15|TRBJ1-3|TRBV7-9
CASSCTSYSGNTIYF
TGTGCCAGCAGCTGCACATCCTACTCTGGAAACACCATATATTTT
>.|few|13|TRBJ1-2|TRBV6-1
CASSERLLYGYTF
TGTGCCAGCAGTGAACGGCTTCTCTATGGCTACACCTTC
>.|.|17|TRBJ1-2|TRBV19
CASRGLPAGAFDDGYTF
TGTGCCAGTAGAGGACTTCCGGCCGGGGCCTTCGACGATGGCTACACCTTC
>.|.|14|TRBJ2-7|TRBV27
CASSWGGVRYEQYF
TGTGCCAGCAGTTGGGGCGGGGTGCGCTACGAGCAGTACTTC
>.|.|15|TRBJ2-7|TRBV29-1
CSVFTLGESSYEQYF
TGCAGCGTTTTTACCCTCGGGGAGAGCTCCTACGAGCAGTACTTC
>TRBD1|.|13|TRBJ2-7|TRBV10-3
CAISQGQGGEQYF
TGTGCCATTAGCCAGGGACAGGGAGGAGAGCAGTACTTC
>.|.|18|TRBJ2-3|TRBV5-1
CASSLVGGGRNGADTQYF
TGCGCCAGCAGCTTGGTGGGGGGGGGCCGCAATGGCGCAGATACGCAGTATTTT
>TRBD1|medium-sized|16|TRBJ1-5|TRBV7-2
CASSTQPGQGVQPQHF
TGTGCCAGCAGCACACAACCGGGACAGGGAGTCCAGCCCCAGCATTTT
>.|.|10|TRBJ1-1|TRBV30
CAWSVESTFF
TGTGCCTGGAGTGTAGAGTCGACTTTCTTT
>TRBD1|.|16|TRBJ1-5|TRBV5-6
CASSLVTGDSNQPQHF
TGTGCCAGCAGCTTGGTGACAGGGGATAGCAATCAGCCCCAGCATTTT
>TRBD2|.|14|TRBJ2-7|TRBV6-4
CASSAERGSYEQYF
TGTGCCAGCAGTGCGGAGCGGGGGAGCTACGAGCAGTACTTC
>.|large|13|TRBJ2-7|TRBV5-1
CASSLGAGYEQYF
TGCGCCAGCAGCTTGGGAGCTGGATACGAGCAGTACTTC
>TRBD1|few|14|TRBJ1-2|TRBV5-1
CASSEDRVGYGYTF
TGCGCCAGCAGCGAGGACAGGGTTGGGTATGGCTACACCTTC
>.|.|13|TRBJ1-1|TRBV6-5
CASSPRARSKAFF
TGTGCCAGCAGCCCCCGAGCCAGGAGTAAAGCTTTCTTT